Presented here are 20 T cell receptor beta chains from one specimen sequenced in a study of blood T cells in healthy people across ages. The use of a sample-barcoded 5' primer and a J-beta primer mix characterized a second PCR of roughly 7 to 11 cycles. Each CDR3 protein is one row after TCRdb ran MiXCR on the 5' RACE reads. Found here are 1,300,000 or so distinct CDR3 sequences, approximately 59% of them singletons; the top ten hold roughly 7%. The sample was blood. The receptors were sampled from a man between 18 and 29 years old in good health.

V gene TRBV20-1 combines with J gene TRBJ2-5; tentative D call: TRBD2 (6 bases). With 7 bases removed from V and 0 bases from J, the gap between germline ends came to 9 bases. The germline V gene encodes CDR1 DFQATT and CDR2 SNEGSKA (reference sequence). CDR3 length: 12 residues. The CDR3 loop is CSGGGHQETQYF. The CDR3 DNA reads as TGCAGTGGTGGAGGGCACCAAGAGACCCAGTACTTC.

This clonotype was seen a few times. The J gene is TRBJ1-1, the V gene TRBV29-1; TRBD1 aligns across 8 bases. V dropped 7 bases and J dropped 9; count of bases not matched to a gene: 4. The CDR3 has 10 amino acids. The germline V gene has CDR1 SQVTM and CDR2 ANQGSEA. CDR3 nucleotides: TGCAGCGATGGGACAGGCAAAGCTTTCTTT. Its protein is CSDGTGKAFF.

This clonotype was found a few times. The chain recombines TRBV20-1 with TRBJ2-7; D is undetermined. From germline, CDR1 is DFQATT and CDR2 SNEGSKA (reference sequence). The CDR3 sequence is 13 residues long. The CDR3 here is CSPYRASSYEQYF. In DNA form, the CDR3 reads TGCAGCCCATACAGAGCCAGCTCCTACGAGCAGTACTTC.

The V gene is TRBV4-2, the J gene TRBJ2-7; the D gene is possibly TRBD1 (5 bases). Germline CDR1 reads LGHNA; CDR2 reads YNFKEQ. This CDR3 is 16 amino acids long. Trimming stripped 0 bases from V and 5 bases from J, with 17 bases between. This chain's CDR3 is CASSQDRYRRTDEQYF. The CDR3 nucleotides are TGTGCCAGCAGCCAAGATCGGTACAGGAGAACCGACGAGCAGTACTTC.

The chain links TRBV10-2 to TRBJ2-7, with TRBD1 matching over 9 bases. CDR3 size: 14 residues. The J segment lost 4 bases and the V segment lost 6 bases, leaving 7 bases of the junction unmatched. Germline values: CDR1 WSHSY, CDR2 SAAADI. The CDR3 here is CASRDDRGVYEQYF. CDR3 nucleotides: TGCGCCAGCAGAGACGACAGGGGGGTGTACGAGCAGTACTTC.

This clonotype was recorded a few times. This chain joins TRBV27 and TRBJ2-1; 8 bases agree with TRBD1. V gave up 5 bases and J gave up 3 bases; unmatched junction bases: 9. Germline-derived CDR1 and CDR2 are MNHEY and SMNVEV (reference sequence). The CDR3 is 16 residues long. As DNA, the CDR3 is TGTGCCAGCAGTCTCTCAGGGGGCACTGGCTACAATGAGCAGTTCTTC. Translation gives CASSLSGGTGYNEQFF.

V usage is TRBV2 and J usage is TRBJ2-7; 7 bases agree with TRBD2. This CDR3 has 13 residues. The ends lost 6 bases at V and 5 bases at J; junction bases unmatched: 7. Germline loops: CDR1 SNHLY, CDR2 FYNNEI. CDR3 bases: TGTGCCAGCAGCCACACTAGCGCCAACGAGCAGTACTTC. It translates to CASSHTSANEQYF.

V usage is TRBV27 and J usage is TRBJ2-1; tentatively, D is TRBD1 or TRBD2 (6 bases each). Per the germline V gene, CDR1 is MNHEY and CDR2 is SMNVEV (reference sequence). CDR3 length: 13 amino acids. Trimming stripped 10 bases from V and 5 bases from J, with 15 bases between. The CDR3 region has the DNA TGTGCCACCAGGGGAGGCGGAAACAATGAGCAGTTCTTC. Protein: CATRGGGNNEQFF.

V gene TRBV11-3 combines with J gene TRBJ2-1; 12 nucleotides line up with TRBD1. CDR1 and CDR2 (germline): SGHNT, YENEEA. Trimming at V came to 3 bases and at J to 6 bases, leaving 12 bases not matched to a gene. The CDR3 covers 18 residues. The CDR3 spells CASSFGTGGFESRNEQFF. In DNA form, the CDR3 reads TGTGCCAGCAGCTTTGGGACAGGGGGCTTCGAGAGTCGCAATGAGCAGTTCTTC.

This clonotype was seen only a few times. J is TRBJ2-4 and V is TRBV3-1; tentatively, D is TRBD1 or TRBD2 (6 bases each). The CDR3 loop spans 15 amino acids. V shed 2 bases and J shed 8 bases, with 16 bases lying between them. Per the germline V gene, CDR1 is LGHDT and CDR2 is YNNKEL (reference sequence). CDR3 in amino acids: CASSQLDSRGDIQYF. The CDR3 nucleotides read TGTGCCAGCAGCCAACTGGATTCTAGGGGGGACATTCAGTACTTC.

The CDR3 DNA follows: TGTGCCACGAGGAGGGAAAGCTCCTACAATGAGCAGTTCTTC. Its translation: CATRRESSYNEQFF. The chain couples TRBV10-3 to TRBJ2-1, with D perhaps matching TRBD2 (6 bases). The germline V gene has CDR1 ENHRY and CDR2 SYGVKD. The CDR3 sequence is 14 residues long. V was clipped by 10 bases and J by 0 bases, with 13 bases between them.

This clonotype came up once. The rearrangement links TRBV7-6 to TRBJ2-1; 8 positions match TRBD2. The germline V gene has CDR1 SGHVS and CDR2 FNYEAQ. V shed 4 bases and J 10 bases; nucleotides not matched to a gene: 12. CDR3 length equals 15 residues. CDR3 nucleotides: TGTGCCAGCAGCTCCGGGGGGGCGTACCGTATCGAGCAGTTCTTC. This encodes CASSSGGAYRIEQFF.

This clonotype was seen only a few times. This chain links TRBV29-1 with TRBJ2-3; D is ambiguous. Trimming stripped 6 bases from V and 5 bases from J, with 15 bases between. This CDR3 is 13 amino acids long. The germline V gene encodes CDR1 SQVTM and CDR2 ANQGSEA. DNA for the CDR3: TGCAGCGTACCGGGCCCTGAAGAAGATACGCAGTATTTT. It codes for CSVPGPEEDTQYF.

This chain links TRBV27 with TRBJ1-2; D is possibly TRBD1 (6 bases). Germline CDR1 and CDR2: MNHEY and SMNVEV (reference sequence). V gave up 6 bases and J gave up 3 bases, with 14 bases separating them. The CDR3 sequence is 14 residues long. The CDR3 coding sequence is TGTGCCAGCAGAGTGGGGGCTCCGGACTATGGCTACACCTTC. Its translation is CASRVGAPDYGYTF.

The chain joins TRBV20-1 to TRBJ1-6; D remains ambiguous. Germline CDR1 reads DFQATT; CDR2 reads SNEGSKA (reference sequence). CDR3 length equals 13 residues. Deletions cut 6 bases from V and 8 bases from J, with 14 bases between. The CDR3 DNA reads as TGCAGTGCCATTCCCCAAGATTATTCACCCCTCCACTTT. Protein sequence: CSAIPQDYSPLHF.

The chain carries TRBV7-2 and TRBJ2-5; weak D call: TRBD2 (7 bases). The CDR3 totals 17 residues. Trimming shortened V by 1 base and J by 9 bases, and 24 bases separated the two germline ends. Germline V gene sequence: CDR1 SGHTA, CDR2 FQGNSA. The CDR3 here is CASSLDVFGGPAGAQYF. The DNA for the CDR3 is TGTGCCAGCAGCTTAGATGTTTTCGGGGGGCCGGCGGGGGCCCAGTACTTC.

The CDR3 reads CASSYYDFRETQYF. In nucleotides, the CDR3 is TGTGCCAGCAGTTACTACGACTTCCGAGAGACCCAGTACTTC. The chain employs TRBV6-2 or TRBV6-3 and TRBJ2-5; D gene ambiguous. CDR1 and CDR2 from the germline V gene are MNHEY and SVGEGT. CDR3 length: 14 residues. V shed 1 base and J shed 4 bases, with 10 bases lying between them.

V usage is TRBV5-4 and J usage is TRBJ2-4; D is possibly TRBD1 or TRBD2 (5 bases each). The J call is doubtful: the DNA matches TRBJ2-7 better. Germline CDR1 and CDR2: SGHNT and YYREEE (reference sequence). The CDR3 has 11 residues. DNA for the CDR3: TGTGCCAGCGGGACCTTGTACGAGCAGTACTTC. It codes for CASGTLYEQYF.

This clonotype showed up just once. The chain carries TRBV28 and TRBJ2-7; D gene unclear. The germline gives CDR1 MDHEN, CDR2 SYDVKM. V lost 4 bases to trimming and J lost 3 bases, with 13 bases between them. The CDR3 is 14 residues long. The CDR3 nucleotides read TGTGCCAGCAGTTGGCTAGTAGGAAGCTACGAGCAGTACTTC. It translates to CASSWLVGSYEQYF.

This clonotype was seen a handful of times. The gene calls are TRBV10-3 and TRBJ2-7; D may be TRBD1 (6 bases). Trimming shortened V by 1 base and J by 1 base, and 11 bases separated the two germline ends. The CDR3 spans 15 residues. CDR1 is ENHRY, CDR2 SYGVKD, per germline. In DNA form, the CDR3 reads TGTGCCATCAGTGAGTTTCGGGACAAATCCTACGAGCAGTACTTC. It is translated as CAISEFRDKSYEQYF.